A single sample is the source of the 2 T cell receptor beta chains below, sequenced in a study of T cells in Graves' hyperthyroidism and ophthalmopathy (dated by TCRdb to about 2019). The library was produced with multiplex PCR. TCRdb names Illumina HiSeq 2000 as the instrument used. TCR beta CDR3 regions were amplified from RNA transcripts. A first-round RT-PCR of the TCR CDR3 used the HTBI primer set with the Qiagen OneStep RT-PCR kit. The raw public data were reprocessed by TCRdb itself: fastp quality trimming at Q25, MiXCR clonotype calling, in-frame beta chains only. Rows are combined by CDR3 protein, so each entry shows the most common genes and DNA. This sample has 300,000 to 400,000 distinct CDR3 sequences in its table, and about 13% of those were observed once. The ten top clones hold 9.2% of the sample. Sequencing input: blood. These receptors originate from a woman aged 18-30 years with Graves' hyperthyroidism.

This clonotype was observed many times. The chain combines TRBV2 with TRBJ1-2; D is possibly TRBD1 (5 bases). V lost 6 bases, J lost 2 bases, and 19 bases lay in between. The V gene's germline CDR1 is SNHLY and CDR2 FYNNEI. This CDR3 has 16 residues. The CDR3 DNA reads TGTGCCAGCAGGGGGAGGGGCATCTCAACGAACTATGGCTACACCTTC. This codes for CASRGRGISTNYGYTF.

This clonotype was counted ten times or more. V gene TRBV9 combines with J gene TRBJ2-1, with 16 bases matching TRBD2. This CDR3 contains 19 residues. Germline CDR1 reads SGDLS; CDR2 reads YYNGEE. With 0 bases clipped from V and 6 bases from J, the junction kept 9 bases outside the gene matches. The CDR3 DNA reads TGTGCCAGCAGCGTAGCCTTCGGGACTAGCGGGAGGGCCGGCAATGAGCAGTTCTTC. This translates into CASSVAFGTSGRAGNEQFF.